This entry concerns a single T cell receptor beta chain. Its antigen is as yet unknown. This sample stems from a study of blood T cells in healthy people across ages. The authors ran a second PCR of roughly 6 to 12 cycles using a sample-barcoded 5' primer and a J-beta primer mix. With 12 random nucleotides, a template-switch adaptor tagged each individual cDNA molecule. TCRdb recomputed calls from the 5' RACE reads with MiXCR, one row per CDR3 protein. This table has 1.8 million or so distinct CDR3 sequences, approximately 39% appearing once. Regarding the study as a whole: Long-lived and aged donors differed, with more naive CD4+ cells and higher diversity in the long-lived. Diversity of TCR beta per million T cells declined in a roughly linear way with age.

Per germline, CDR1 SGHTA and CDR2 FQGTGA. The CDR3 extends over 14 amino acids. V lost 5 bases and J lost 10, with 20 bases in between. The J gene is TRBJ1-1, the V gene TRBV7-3, with D perhaps TRBD1 (5 bases). Source material: blood. This clonotype was obtained from a human donor in good health. CDR3 DNA sequence: TGTGCCAGCAGCCCTGGGCGGGGGGTAAGTCCAGCTTTCTTT. As protein: CASSPGRGVSPAFF.